This T cell receptor beta chain came from a study of blood T cell repertoires in COVID-19. Points on this clone: Other DNA sequences from this sample encode an identical CDR3 as well.

Assay used: immunoSEQ multiplex PCR; TCRdb lists only in-frame clones, some missing. Of approximately 200,000 clones in the sample, around 85% were seen once. Germline CDR1 and CDR2: SQVTM and ANQGSEA. CDR3 length: 11 residues. J lost 5 bases, V lost 7 bases, and 2 bases had no gene match. Individuals aged roughly 18 to 95 years were recruited from approximately 22 US areas. The clonotype comes from a woman aged 40 to 49 with acute COVID-19. The V and J genes are TRBV29-1 and TRBJ1-1; 9 nucleotides match TRBD1. Sample: PBMCs or T cells enriched from blood (not recorded which). The chain's CDR3 is CSGTGETEAFF. DNA of the CDR3: TGCAGCGGGACAGGGGAGACTGAAGCTTTCTTT. Full variable domain (rest looked up from reference TRBV29-1 and TRBJ1-1): SAVISQKPSRDICQRGTSLTIQCQVDSQVTMMFWYRQQPGQSLTLIATANQGSEATYESGFVIDKFPISRPNLTFSTLTVSNMSPEDSSIYLCSGTGETEAFFGQGTRLTVV.